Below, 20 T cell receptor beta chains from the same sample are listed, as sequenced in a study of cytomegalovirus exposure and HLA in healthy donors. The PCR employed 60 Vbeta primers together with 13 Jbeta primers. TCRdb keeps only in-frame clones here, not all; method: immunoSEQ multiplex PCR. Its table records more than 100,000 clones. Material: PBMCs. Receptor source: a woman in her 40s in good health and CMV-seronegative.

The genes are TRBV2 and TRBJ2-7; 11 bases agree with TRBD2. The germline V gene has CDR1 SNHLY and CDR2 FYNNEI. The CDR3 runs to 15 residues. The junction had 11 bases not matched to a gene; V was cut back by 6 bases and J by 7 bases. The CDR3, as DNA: TGTGCCAGCAGCGATAGCGGGGGGGCCTCGCTTGAGCAGTACTTC. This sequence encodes CASSDSGGASLEQYF.

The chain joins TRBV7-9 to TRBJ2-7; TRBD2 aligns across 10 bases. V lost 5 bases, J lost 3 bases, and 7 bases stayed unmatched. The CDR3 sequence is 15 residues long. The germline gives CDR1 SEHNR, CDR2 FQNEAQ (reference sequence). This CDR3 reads CASSLKLAGLYEQYF. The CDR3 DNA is TGTGCCAGCAGCCTTAAACTAGCGGGGCTCTACGAGCAGTACTTC.

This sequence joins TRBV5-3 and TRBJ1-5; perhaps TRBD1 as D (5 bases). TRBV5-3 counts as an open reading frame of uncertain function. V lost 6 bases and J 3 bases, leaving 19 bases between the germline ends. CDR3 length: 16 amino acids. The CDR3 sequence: CARTITMTETNQPQHF. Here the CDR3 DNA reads TGTGCCAGAACCATTACCATGACAGAAACCAATCAGCCCCAGCATTTT.

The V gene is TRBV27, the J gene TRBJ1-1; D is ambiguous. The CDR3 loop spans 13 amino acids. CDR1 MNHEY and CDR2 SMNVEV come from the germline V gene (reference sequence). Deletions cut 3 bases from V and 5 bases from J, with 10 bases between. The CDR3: CASSFRRVTEAFF. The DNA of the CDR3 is TGTGCCAGCAGTTTTCGCCGGGTAACTGAAGCTTTCTTT.

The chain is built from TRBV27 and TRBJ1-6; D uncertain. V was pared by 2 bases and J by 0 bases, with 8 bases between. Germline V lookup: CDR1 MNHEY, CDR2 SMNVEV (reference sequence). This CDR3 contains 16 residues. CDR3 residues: CASSLERSSYNSPLHF. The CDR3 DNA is TGTGCCAGCAGTTTAGAACGGAGCTCCTATAATTCACCCCTCCACTTT.

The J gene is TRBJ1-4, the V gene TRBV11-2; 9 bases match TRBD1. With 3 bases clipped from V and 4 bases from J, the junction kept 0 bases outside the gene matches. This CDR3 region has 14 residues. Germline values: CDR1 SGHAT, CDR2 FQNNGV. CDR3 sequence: CASSLGQGNEKLFF. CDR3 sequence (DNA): TGTGCCAGCAGCTTGGGACAGGGTAATGAAAAACTGTTTTTT.

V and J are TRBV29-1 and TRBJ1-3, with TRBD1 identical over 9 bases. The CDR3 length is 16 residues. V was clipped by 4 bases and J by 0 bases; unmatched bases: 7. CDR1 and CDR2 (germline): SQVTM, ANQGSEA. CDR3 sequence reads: CSVARTGARSGNTIYF. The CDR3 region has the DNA TGCAGCGTTGCCCGGACAGGGGCCCGCTCTGGAAACACCATATATTTT.

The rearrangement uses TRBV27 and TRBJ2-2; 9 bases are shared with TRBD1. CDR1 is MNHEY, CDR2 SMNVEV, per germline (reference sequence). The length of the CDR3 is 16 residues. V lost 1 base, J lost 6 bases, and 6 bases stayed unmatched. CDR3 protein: CASSLFQQGAAGELFF. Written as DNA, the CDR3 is TGTGCCAGCAGTTTATTCCAACAGGGGGCTGCCGGGGAGCTGTTTTTT.

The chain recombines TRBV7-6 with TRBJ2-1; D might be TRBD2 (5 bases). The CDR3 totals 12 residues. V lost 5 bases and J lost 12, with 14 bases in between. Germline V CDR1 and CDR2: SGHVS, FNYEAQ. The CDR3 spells CASSDPADLQFF. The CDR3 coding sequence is TGTGCCAGCAGCGATCCAGCGGATCTGCAGTTCTTC.

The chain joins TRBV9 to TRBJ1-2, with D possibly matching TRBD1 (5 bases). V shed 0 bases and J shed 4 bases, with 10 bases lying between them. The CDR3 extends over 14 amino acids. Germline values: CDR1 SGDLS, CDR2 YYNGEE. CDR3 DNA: TGTGCCAGCAGCGTAGCGGGGGGAGGCTATGGCTACACCTTC. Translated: CASSVAGGGYGYTF.

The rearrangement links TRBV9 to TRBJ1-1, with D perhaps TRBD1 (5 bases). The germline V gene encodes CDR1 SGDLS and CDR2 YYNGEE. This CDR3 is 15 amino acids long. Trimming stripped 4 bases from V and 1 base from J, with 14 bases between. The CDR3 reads CASSPWRDGNTEAFF. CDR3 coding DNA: TGTGCCAGCAGCCCTTGGAGGGACGGGAACACTGAAGCTTTCTTT.

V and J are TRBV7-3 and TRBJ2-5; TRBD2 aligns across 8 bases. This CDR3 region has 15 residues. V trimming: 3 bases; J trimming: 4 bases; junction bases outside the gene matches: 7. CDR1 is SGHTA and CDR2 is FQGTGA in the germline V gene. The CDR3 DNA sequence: TGTGCCAGCAGCTTGCAAGCGGGGGTTGGAGAGACCCAGTACTTC. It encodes CASSLQAGVGETQYF.

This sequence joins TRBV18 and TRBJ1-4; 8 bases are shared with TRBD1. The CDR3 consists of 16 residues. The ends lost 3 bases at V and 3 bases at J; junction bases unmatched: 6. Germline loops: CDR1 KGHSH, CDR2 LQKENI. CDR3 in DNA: TGTGCCAGCTCACCGTCGACAGGGGTCTCTAATGAAAAACTGTTTTTT. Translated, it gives CASSPSTGVSNEKLFF.

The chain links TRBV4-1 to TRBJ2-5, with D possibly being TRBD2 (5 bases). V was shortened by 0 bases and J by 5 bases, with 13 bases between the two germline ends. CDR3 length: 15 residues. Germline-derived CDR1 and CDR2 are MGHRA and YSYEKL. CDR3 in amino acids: CASSQEGLLGETQYF. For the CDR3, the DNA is TGCGCCAGCAGCCAAGAAGGACTCCTGGGGGAGACCCAGTACTTC.

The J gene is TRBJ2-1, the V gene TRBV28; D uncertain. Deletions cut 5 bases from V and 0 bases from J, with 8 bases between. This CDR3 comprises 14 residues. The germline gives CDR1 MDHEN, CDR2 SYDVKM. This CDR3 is CASSGLNSYNEQFF. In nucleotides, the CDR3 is TGTGCCAGCAGTGGGCTAAACTCCTACAATGAGCAGTTCTTC.

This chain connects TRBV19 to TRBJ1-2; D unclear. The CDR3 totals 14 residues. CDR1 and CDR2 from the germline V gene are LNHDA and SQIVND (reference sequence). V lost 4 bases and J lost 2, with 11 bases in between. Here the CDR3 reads CASSRMGLNYGYTF. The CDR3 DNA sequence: TGTGCCAGTAGTAGGATGGGCCTAAACTATGGCTACACCTTC.

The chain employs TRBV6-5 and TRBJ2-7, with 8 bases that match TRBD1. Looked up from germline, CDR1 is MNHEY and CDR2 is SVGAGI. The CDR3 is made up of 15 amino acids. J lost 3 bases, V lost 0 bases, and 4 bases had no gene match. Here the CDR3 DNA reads TGTGCCAGCAGTTACTCGGGGACAGGCCGCTACGAGCAGTACGTC. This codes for CASSYSGTGRYEQYV.

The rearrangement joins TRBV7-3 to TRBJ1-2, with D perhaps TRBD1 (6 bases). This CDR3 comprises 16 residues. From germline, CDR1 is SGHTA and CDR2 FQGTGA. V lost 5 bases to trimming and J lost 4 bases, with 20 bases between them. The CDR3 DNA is TGTGCCAGCAGCCCATTTCCTCGGACAGACTCCTATGGCTACACCTTC. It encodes CASSPFPRTDSYGYTF.

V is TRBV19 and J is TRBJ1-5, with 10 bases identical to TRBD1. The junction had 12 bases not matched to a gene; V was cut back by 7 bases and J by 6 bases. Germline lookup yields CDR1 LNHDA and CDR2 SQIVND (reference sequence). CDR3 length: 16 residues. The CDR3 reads CASTWDRGRGIQPQHF. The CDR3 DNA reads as TGTGCCAGTACTTGGGACAGGGGCAGAGGGATTCAGCCCCAGCATTTT.

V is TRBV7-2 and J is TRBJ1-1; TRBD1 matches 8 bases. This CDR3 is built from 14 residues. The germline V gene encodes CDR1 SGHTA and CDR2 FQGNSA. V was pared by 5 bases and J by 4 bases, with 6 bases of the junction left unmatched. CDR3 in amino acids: CASSGQGWGTEAFF. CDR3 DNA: TGTGCCAGCAGCGGACAGGGTTGGGGCACTGAAGCTTTCTTT.